These 20 T cell receptor beta chains originate from one sample sequenced in a study of blood T cell repertoires in COVID-19. Produced via immunoSEQ multiplex PCR; TCRdb's table is partial and in-frame only. The table records roughly 250,000 clones, roughly 88% of them present only once. The sample comprised PBMCs or T cells enriched from blood (not recorded which). These TCRs come from a woman in her 50s who had recovered from COVID-19.

The rearrangement links TRBV4-2 to TRBJ2-1; possibly TRBD2 for D (6 bases). V was clipped by 0 bases and J by 0 bases, with 9 bases between them. The CDR3 totals 16 residues. Germline CDR1 LGHNA, CDR2 YNFKEQ. The CDR3 loop reads CASSQESGSSYNEQFF. The CDR3 coding sequence is TGTGCCAGCAGCCAAGAGTCCGGGAGCTCCTACAATGAGCAGTTCTTC.

V is TRBV2 and J is TRBJ2-7; 7 nucleotides match TRBD1. This CDR3 has 13 amino acids. Trimming took 7 bases from V and 6 from J; bases not matched to a gene: 9. Germline lookup yields CDR1 SNHLY and CDR2 FYNNEI. The CDR3 region is CASKIQGVGEQYF. The CDR3 bases are TGTGCCAGCAAGATCCAGGGGGTAGGCGAGCAGTACTTC. Drawing the rest from reference TRBV2 and TRBJ2-7, the complete variable domain is EPEVTQTPSHQVTQMGQEVILRCVPISNHLYFYWYRQILGQKVEFLVSFYNNEISEKSEIFDDQFSVERPDGSNFTLKIRSTKLEDSAMYFCASKIQGVGEQYFGPGTRLTVT.

J is TRBJ2-7 and V is TRBV7-9; tentatively, D is TRBD1 (7 bases). The ends were cut back, 5 bases at V and 6 bases at J, with 14 bases in the middle. CDR3 length equals 13 residues. CDR1 is SEHNR, CDR2 FQNEAQ, per germline (reference sequence). CDR3 DNA sequence: TGTGCCAGCAGCCCCGGGCAGGGGGGCGAGCAGTACTTC. Its translation is CASSPGQGGEQYF.

In nucleotides, the CDR3 is TGTGCCAGTAGTATCGACAGGGGTTCCTACGAGCAGTACTTC. It encodes CASSIDRGSYEQYF. This chain connects TRBV19 to TRBJ2-7, with TRBD1 identical over 8 bases. After removal of 3 bases from V and 1 base from J, the junction contained 2 bases not matched to a gene. The germline V gene encodes CDR1 LNHDA and CDR2 SQIVND (reference sequence). The CDR3 runs to 14 residues.

This CDR3 is CASSDRTSGVNEQFF. The CDR3 DNA follows: TGTGCCAGCAGTGACCGTACTAGCGGGGTCAATGAGCAGTTCTTC. This chain joins TRBV2 and TRBJ2-1, with 10 bases fitting TRBD2. CDR1 is SNHLY and CDR2 is FYNNEI in the germline V gene. This CDR3 has 15 amino acids. Trimming removed 3 bases from V and 6 bases from J; junction bases left unmatched: 5.

The chain links TRBV19 to TRBJ1-3; 7 bases line up with TRBD1. J lost 0 bases, V lost 4 bases, and 6 bases had no gene match. The CDR3 contains 16 residues. Germline V gives CDR1 LNHDA, CDR2 SQIVND (reference sequence). The CDR3 loop is CASSNRGGPSGNTIYF. In DNA, the CDR3 is TGTGCCAGTAGTAACAGGGGAGGCCCCTCTGGAAACACCATATATTTT. The whole variable domain, filled in from reference TRBV19 and TRBJ1-3, reads DGGITQSPKYLFRKEGQNVTLSCEQNLNHDAMYWYRQDPGQGLRLIYYSQIVNDFQKGDIAEGYSVSREKKESFPLTVTSAQKNPTAFYLCASSNRGGPSGNTIYFGEGSWLTVV.

This clone has more than one count but fewer than ten. The CDR3: CASSQGAWYEQYF. The CDR3, as DNA: TGCGCCAGCAGTCAGGGGGCTTGGTACGAGCAGTACTTC. V gene TRBV10-1 combines with J gene TRBJ2-7; the match to TRBD1 covers 8 bases. After removal of 5 bases from V and 4 bases from J, the junction contained 4 bases not matched to a gene. CDR3 length: 13 residues. Germline V CDR1 and CDR2: WNHNN, SYGVQD (reference sequence).

This chain uses TRBV2 with TRBJ1-5, with TRBD1 matching over 7 bases. CDR1 SNHLY and CDR2 FYNNEI come from the germline V gene. This CDR3 contains 17 residues. After removal of 4 bases from V and 0 bases from J, the junction contained 9 bases not matched to a gene. In DNA, the CDR3 is TGTGCCAGCAGTGGAGCGGACAGGTATTATAGCAATCAGCCCCAGCATTTT. It codes for CASSGADRYYSNQPQHF.

The CDR3 nucleotides are TGTGCCAGCAGCCAGGGGACTAGCGGGGGTCAAGATACGCAGTATTTT. Protein: CASSQGTSGGQDTQYF. The genes are TRBV11-2 and TRBJ2-3; 14 nucleotides match TRBD2. Losses at the gene ends were 5 bases for V and 5 bases for J; bases not matched to a gene: 6. Germline loops: CDR1 SGHAT, CDR2 FQNNGV. The CDR3 consists of 16 residues.

This rearrangement joins TRBV28 to TRBJ2-6; D is uncertain. The length of the CDR3 is 15 residues. Germline lookup yields CDR1 MDHEN and CDR2 SYDVKM. V dropped 5 bases and J dropped 2 bases, with 10 bases sitting between them. Written as DNA, the CDR3 is TGTGCCAGCAGTGCCGGGTCCGCTGGGGCCAACGTCCTGACTTTC. The encoded protein is CASSAGSAGANVLTF.

The V call is TRBV18, the J call TRBJ2-3; D not resolved. The CDR3 is 13 residues long. The germline CDR1 and CDR2 sequences are KGHSH and LQKENI. V dropped 3 bases and J dropped 4 bases, with 8 bases sitting between them. CDR3 bases: TGTGCCAGCTCACCGAGGCGCGCAGATACGCAGTATTTT. Translating gives CASSPRRADTQYF.

The V call is TRBV12-3 or TRBV12-4, the J call TRBJ1-5; no firm D call. The CDR3 covers 13 residues. The V and J ends lost 6 bases and 6 bases respectively, with 12 bases between them. The CDR3 sequence is CASRPGSSQPQHF. The CDR3 DNA reads as TGTGCCAGCAGGCCCGGGAGCTCTCAGCCCCAGCATTTT.

The CDR3, as DNA: TGTGCCTGGAGTCGGGACAGGGCCGCTAACTATGGCTACACCTTC. Its translation: CAWSRDRAANYGYTF. The chain uses TRBV30 and TRBJ1-2; 9 bases fit TRBD1. In germline, CDR1 is GTSNPN, CDR2 SVGIG (reference sequence). The junction had 4 bases not matched to a gene; V was cut back by 2 bases and J by 0 bases. The CDR3 spans 15 residues. The variable domain in full, completed from reference TRBV30 and TRBJ1-2, reads SQTIHQWPATLVQPVGSPLSLECTVEGTSNPNLYWYRQAAGRGLQLLFYSVGIGQISSEVPQNLSASRPQDRQFILSSKKLLLSDSGFYLCAWSRDRAANYGYTFGSGTRLTVV.

This clone appeared a few times. The chain uses TRBV20-1 and TRBJ2-3; TRBD2 matches 7 bases. Germline V gene sequence: CDR1 DFQATT, CDR2 SNEGSKA (reference sequence). The V and J ends lost 3 bases and 0 bases, in that order; junction bases with no gene match: 9. CDR3 size: 16 residues. The CDR3 loop is CSASLGRGGSTDTQYF. The CDR3 DNA sequence: TGCAGTGCTAGTTTGGGTCGCGGGGGTAGCACAGATACGCAGTATTTT.

The chain employs TRBV20-1 and TRBJ1-1, with TRBD1 identical over 7 bases. CDR1 is DFQATT and CDR2 is SNEGSKA in the germline V gene (reference sequence). The junction had 3 bases not matched to a gene; V was cut back by 4 bases and J by 7 bases. The CDR3 runs 11 residues. The CDR3 nucleotides read TGCAGTGCTACAGGGGGAGGTGAAGCTTTCTTT. Its translation is CSATGGGEAFF.

The gene calls are TRBV9 and TRBJ2-5; tentatively, D is TRBD2 (5 bases). Deletions cut 1 base from V and 5 bases from J, with 15 bases between. There are 15 residues in the CDR3. Per the germline V gene, CDR1 is SGDLS and CDR2 is YYNGEE. Here the CDR3 reads CASSVFGGLRETQYF. CDR3 DNA sequence: TGTGCCAGCAGCGTATTTGGAGGACTCCGGGAGACCCAGTACTTC. Full variable domain (missing parts from reference TRBV9 and TRBJ2-5): DSGVTQTPKHLITATGQRVTLRCSPRSGDLSVYWYQQSLDQGLQFLIQYYNGEERAKGNILERFSAQQFPDLHSELNLSSLELGDSALYFCASSVFGGLRETQYFGPGTRLLVL.

The rearrangement uses TRBV15 and TRBJ1-2; D is possibly TRBD1 (5 bases). This CDR3 is built from 15 residues. The germline CDR1 and CDR2 sequences are LNHNV and YYDKDF (reference sequence). The germline V and J ends were trimmed by 1 base and 2 bases, with 11 bases remaining between them. CDR3 nucleotides: TGTGCCACCAGCAGAGGAAGGGGAGGAAACTATGGCTACACCTTC. Its translation: CATSRGRGGNYGYTF.

This clone was observed a single time. This chain connects TRBV19 to TRBJ1-1; the match to TRBD1 covers 12 bases. Germline CDR1 is LNHDA and CDR2 is SQIVND (reference sequence). After removal of 7 bases from V and 4 bases from J, the junction contained 10 bases not matched to a gene. The CDR3 extends over 16 amino acids. As DNA, the CDR3 is TGTGCCAGTATGCCCGGGGGACAGGGGGCGCGCACTGAAGCTTTCTTT. The encoded protein is CASMPGGQGARTEAFF.

This rearrangement joins TRBV19 to TRBJ2-7, with 7 bases lining up with TRBD2. Trimming removed 3 bases from V and 2 bases from J; junction bases left unmatched: 7. There are 15 residues in the CDR3. From germline, CDR1 is LNHDA and CDR2 SQIVND (reference sequence). In nucleotides, the CDR3 is TGTGCCAGTAGTATTGTGCTAGCGGCGACCTACGAGCAGTACTTC. It translates to CASSIVLAATYEQYF.

V gene TRBV30 combines with J gene TRBJ1-2, with a weak D call TRBD1 (6 bases). Trimming stripped 5 bases from V and 4 bases from J, with 26 bases between. The length of the CDR3 is 17 residues. In germline, CDR1 is GTSNPN, CDR2 SVGIG (reference sequence). The CDR3 nucleotides are TGTGCCTGGGCCTTAGGCCTAATGGACGACAGGCCCTATGGCTACACCTTC. Its translation: CAWALGLMDDRPYGYTF.